This record looks at one T cell receptor beta chain sequence and its context. The specificity of this receptor is unknown. No per-base quality is available; no much larger clone lies one base away. The sample comes from a study of blood T cells in healthy people across ages (dated by TCRdb to the mid-2010s). About the full investigation: In model experiments, template switching captured about one uniquely barcoded TCR beta cDNA molecule for every two T cells. Donors were grouped into four age groups: young (average approximately 15 years), middle-aged (roughly 38), aged (62) and long-lived (just over 80). Using the same blood draw, the study looked at two additional independent replicas of 1 million unique cDNA reads for two donors, one aged 18 to 30 and the other aged 80 or older. Using deep sequencing normalized with unique cDNA molecular identifiers, the study measured how TCR beta repertoire diversity changes with age.

What the authors observed across the whole study: A strong correlation was found between observed TCR beta diversity and the percentage of naive T cells measured by flow cytometry. As age increased, observed TCR beta diversity per million T cells dropped in a roughly linear way, and a significant reduction was already evident by age 40. Since profiling was done on bulk unsorted PBMCs, naive and antigen-experienced compartments could not be conclusively compared. Estimates of total diversity from one million sequenced T cells were regarded as lower bounds and underestimates. Because the CMV infection status of the donors was unknown, age-related changes in expanded clonotypes may potentially have been confounded. Compared with the aged group, the long-lived group had more naive CD4+ T cells, fewer expanded clones and increased TCR diversity, suggesting age selection.

Donors were around 37 systemically healthy Caucasian individuals from Russia aged 6 to 90 years. Approximately 10 milliliters of peripheral blood were collected from each donor into EDTA-treated Vacutainer tubes. Ficoll-Paque density-gradient centrifugation was used to isolate PBMCs, with at least 6.5 million per sample. Total RNA was extracted from PBMCs with Trizol reagent, with at least 5 micrograms obtained per sample. For every donor, an aliquot of PBMCs went through flow cytometry to measure the percentages of naive CD45RAhigh/CD27high T cells. Receptor amplification or capture employed 5' RACE. TCRdb names Illumina HiSeq 2500 as the instrument used. A second PCR of roughly 7 to 12 cycles was performed with a sample-barcoded 5' primer and a J-beta primer mix. Each TCR beta cDNA molecule received a unique molecular identifier from a template-switch 5' adaptor carrying 12 random nucleotides. Each sample yielded at least 3 million CDR3-containing paired-end reads. First-strand cDNA synthesis was performed from all RNA using the Mint cDNA synthesis kit, with priming by a TRBC-specific oligonucleotide. After uracil-DNA glycosylase treatment, a first 18-cycle PCR used universal primers M1SS and BC2_uni_R on all cDNA. In the original analysis: For normalization, 1 million high-quality reads, each with a distinct molecular identifier, were randomly selected from each sample. Reads sharing molecular identifiers were discarded rather than binned into consensus sequences. MiTCR, run with a Q25 quality threshold and the strictest error-elimination algorithm, handled CDR3 identification, clonotype clustering and error correction. A nonparametric unseen species model with Euler transformation was used to estimate lower-bound total TCR beta diversity. TCRdb reprocessed the public reads (quality trimming at Q25 with fastp, clone calling with MiXCR) and kept in-frame beta chains. Each CDR3 protein gets just one entry, which takes the most common genes and DNA from the rows behind it. The V and J calls, along with clone size, are taken from TCRdb and not from the paper's own processing. The sample includes hundreds of thousands of distinct CDR3 sequences, with 24% observed a single time. In total, the top ten clones hold under 9% of the sample.

These data were likewise used in another study, on T cells of mothers and their children. As described in the second report: Nine systemically healthy Caucasian individuals served as donors, namely three mothers together with their six children. cDNA synthesis used all of the extracted RNA, with approximately 1.4 ug of RNA in each 15 ul reaction. Sample barcodes and 2-4 random nucleotides were added via the M1S primer in the second PCR. Over 10 million TCR beta CDR3 reads came from each mother, compared with roughly 2.8 million reads from each child. TCR recombination output is similarly shaped by thymic selection in related and unrelated pairs, with a minor effect exerted by inherited differences. Normalized repertoire overlap in related mother-child pairs was always slightly higher than in unrelated mother-child pairs, but the difference was never significant. No persistent microchimeric T cell clones were detected, at a sensitivity of approximately 100 clones per million clonotypes. To look for features that set related mother-child pairs apart from unrelated individuals, the researchers ran deep NGS to compare the TCR beta repertoires of mothers and children. Mothers averaged roughly 40 +/- 4 years of age and children averaged around 10 +/- 4 years. After adapter ligation was performed with NEBNext reagents, the libraries were sequenced on an Illumina HiSeq 2000 with 100+100 nt paired-end reads. Mother and child libraries were prepared a month apart and sequenced in separate runs to prevent cross-contamination. Each donor had between roughly 450,000 and 2,300,000 distinct TCR beta clonotypes identified. Naive TCR beta clonotypes were estimated from low-frequency clonotypes matched to each donor's FACS-determined naive share, without sorting.

This TCR was recovered from a boy younger than 18 in good health. The sequenced sample consisted of blood.

The CDR3 protein: CASSLAGQGYYEQYF. The sequenced DNA: TGTGCCAGCAGTTTGGCCGGACAGGGCTACTACGAGCAGTACTTC. This chain is built from TRBV27 and TRBJ2-7, and TRBD1 aligns with 8 junction nucleotides. Relative to germline, V is missing 3 bases and J is missing 3 bases, with 7 bases of the junction outside any gene match. As encoded in the germline V gene (reference sequence), CDR1 is MNHEY while CDR2 is SMNVEV. The CDR3 goes from the cysteine to the phenylalanine over 15 residues. Only the CDR3 portion is preserved as DNA: 45 bases, with reading frame beginning at the first base.